This T cell receptor (beta chain) was observed in a study of OX40 agonist ivuxolimab in advanced cancers. Clones were sequenced by immunoSEQ multiplex PCR, and TCRdb holds only the in-frame ones, with some missing. The sample yields approximately 94,000 clones, 70% to 90% seen once. Germline V lookup: CDR1 SEHNR, CDR2 FQNEAQ (reference sequence). There are 14 residues in the CDR3. Germline trimming cut 7 bases from V and 0 bases from J; bases unmatched to any gene: 4. The origin of this receptor is an adult with an advanced solid tumor such as melanoma, head and neck, liver or kidney cancer. The sample here was CD4+ or CD8+ T cells sorted from blood, taken in a trial of the OX40 agonist ivuxolimab. The rearrangement links TRBV7-9 to TRBJ2-3; TRBD1 matches 7 bases. The CDR3 nucleotides read TGTGCCAGCATAAACAGGGGAAGCACAGATACGCAGTATTTT. Protein: CASINRGSTDTQYF.